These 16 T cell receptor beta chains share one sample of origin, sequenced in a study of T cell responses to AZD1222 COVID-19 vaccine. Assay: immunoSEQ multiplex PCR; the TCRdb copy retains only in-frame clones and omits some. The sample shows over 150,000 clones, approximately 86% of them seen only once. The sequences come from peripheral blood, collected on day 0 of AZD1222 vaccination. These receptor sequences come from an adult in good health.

The CDR3 is CASSVRQGNTEAFF. The DNA for the CDR3 is TGCGCCAGCAGTGTCCGACAGGGAAACACTGAAGCTTTCTTT. V usage is TRBV10-2 and J usage is TRBJ1-1; 7 bases line up with TRBD1. Per the germline V gene, CDR1 is WSHSY and CDR2 is SAAADI. This CDR3 spans 14 amino acids. V lost 4 bases and J lost 2; bases outside the gene matches: 4.

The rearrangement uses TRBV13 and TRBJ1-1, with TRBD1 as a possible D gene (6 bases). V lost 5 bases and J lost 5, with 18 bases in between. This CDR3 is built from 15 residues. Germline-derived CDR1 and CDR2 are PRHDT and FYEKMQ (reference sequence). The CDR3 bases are TGTGCCAGCAGCGAGGTTGGGGGGCAGGATACTGAAGCTTTCTTT. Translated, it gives CASSEVGGQDTEAFF.

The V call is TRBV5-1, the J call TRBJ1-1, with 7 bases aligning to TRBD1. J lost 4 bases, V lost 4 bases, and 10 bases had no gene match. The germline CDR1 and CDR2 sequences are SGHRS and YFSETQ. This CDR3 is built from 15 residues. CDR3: CASSHRQGPITEAFF. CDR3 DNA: TGCGCCAGCAGCCACCGACAGGGCCCGATCACTGAAGCTTTCTTT.

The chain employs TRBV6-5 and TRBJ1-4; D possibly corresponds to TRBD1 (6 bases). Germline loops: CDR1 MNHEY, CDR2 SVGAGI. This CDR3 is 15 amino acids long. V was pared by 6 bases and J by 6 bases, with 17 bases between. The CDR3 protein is CASSRAGAAYEKLFF. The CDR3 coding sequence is TGTGCCAGCAGCCGCGCGGGGGCCGCCTATGAAAAACTGTTTTTT.

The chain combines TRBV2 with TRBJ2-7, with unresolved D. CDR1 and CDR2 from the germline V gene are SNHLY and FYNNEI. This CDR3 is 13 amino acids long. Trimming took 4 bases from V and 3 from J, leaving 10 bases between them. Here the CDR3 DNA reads TGTGCCAGCAGTGGCCAGTACAACTACGAGCAGTACTTC. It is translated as CASSGQYNYEQYF. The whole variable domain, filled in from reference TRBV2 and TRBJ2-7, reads EPEVTQTPSHQVTQMGQEVILRCVPISNHLYFYWYRQILGQKVEFLVSFYNNEISEKSEIFDDQFSVERPDGSNFTLKIRSTKLEDSAMYFCASSGQYNYEQYFGPGTRLTVT.

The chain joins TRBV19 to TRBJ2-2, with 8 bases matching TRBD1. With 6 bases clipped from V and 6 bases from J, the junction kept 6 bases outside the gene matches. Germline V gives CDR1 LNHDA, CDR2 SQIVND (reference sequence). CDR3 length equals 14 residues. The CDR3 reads CASRQGGFAGELFF. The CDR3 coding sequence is TGTGCCAGTAGACAGGGGGGCTTCGCCGGGGAGCTGTTTTTT.

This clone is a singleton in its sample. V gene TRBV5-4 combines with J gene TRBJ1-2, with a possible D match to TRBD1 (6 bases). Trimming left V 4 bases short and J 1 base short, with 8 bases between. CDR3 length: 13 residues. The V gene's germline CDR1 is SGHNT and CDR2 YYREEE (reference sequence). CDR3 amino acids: CASSHRDNYGYTF. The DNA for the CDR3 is TGTGCCAGCAGCCACAGGGATAACTATGGCTACACCTTC.

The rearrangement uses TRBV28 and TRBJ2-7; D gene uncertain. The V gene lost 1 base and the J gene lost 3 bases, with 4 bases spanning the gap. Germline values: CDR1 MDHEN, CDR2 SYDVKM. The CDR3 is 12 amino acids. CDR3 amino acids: CASSLSGYEQYF. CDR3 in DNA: TGTGCCAGCAGTTTATCCGGCTACGAGCAGTACTTC.

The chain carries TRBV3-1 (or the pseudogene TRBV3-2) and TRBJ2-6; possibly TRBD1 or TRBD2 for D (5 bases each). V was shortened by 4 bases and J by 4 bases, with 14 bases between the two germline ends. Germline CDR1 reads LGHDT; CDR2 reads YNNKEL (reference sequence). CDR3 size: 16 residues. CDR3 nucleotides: TGTGCCAGCAGCCCCCTCCCAGGGACCGGGGCCAACGTCCTGACTTTC. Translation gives CASSPLPGTGANVLTF.

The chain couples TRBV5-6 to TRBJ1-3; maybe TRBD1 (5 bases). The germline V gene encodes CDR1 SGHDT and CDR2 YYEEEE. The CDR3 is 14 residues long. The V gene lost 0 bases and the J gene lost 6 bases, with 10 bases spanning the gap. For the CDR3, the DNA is TGTGCCAGCAGCTTGGTTCGGGGGATAAACACCATATATTTT. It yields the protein CASSLVRGINTIYF. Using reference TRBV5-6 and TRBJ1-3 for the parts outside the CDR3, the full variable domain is DAGVTQSPTHLIKTRGQQVTLRCSPKSGHDTVSWYQQALGQGPQFIFQYYEEEERQRGNFPDRFSGHQFPNYSSELNVNALLLGDSALYLCASSLVRGINTIYFGEGSWLTVV.

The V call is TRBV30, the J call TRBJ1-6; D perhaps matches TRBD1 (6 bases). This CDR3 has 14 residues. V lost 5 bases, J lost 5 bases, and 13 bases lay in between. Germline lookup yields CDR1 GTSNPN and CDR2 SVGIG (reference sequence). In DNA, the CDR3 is TGTGCCTGGGGCGGACAGCTAAATAATTCACCCCTCCACTTT. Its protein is CAWGGQLNNSPLHF.

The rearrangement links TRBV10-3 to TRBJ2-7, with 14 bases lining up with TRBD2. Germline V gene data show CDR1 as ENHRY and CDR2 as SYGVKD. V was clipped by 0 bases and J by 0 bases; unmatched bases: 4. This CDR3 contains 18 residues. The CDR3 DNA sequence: TGTGCCATCAGTGAGTCCCGGACTAGCGGGAGGCGCTCCTACGAGCAGTACTTC. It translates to CAISESRTSGRRSYEQYF.

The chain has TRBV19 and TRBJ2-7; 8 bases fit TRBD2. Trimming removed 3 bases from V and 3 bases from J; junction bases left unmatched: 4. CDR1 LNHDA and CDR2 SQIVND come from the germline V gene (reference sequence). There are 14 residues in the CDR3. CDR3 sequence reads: CASSIRLAGYEQYF. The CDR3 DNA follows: TGTGCCAGTAGTATCCGGCTAGCGGGCTACGAGCAGTACTTC.

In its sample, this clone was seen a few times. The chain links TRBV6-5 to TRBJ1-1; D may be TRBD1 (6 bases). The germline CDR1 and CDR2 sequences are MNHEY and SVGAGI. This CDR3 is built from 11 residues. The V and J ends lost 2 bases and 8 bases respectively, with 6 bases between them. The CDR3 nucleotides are TGTGCCAGCAGTTACCAGGGGGAAGCTTTCTTT. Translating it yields CASSYQGEAFF.

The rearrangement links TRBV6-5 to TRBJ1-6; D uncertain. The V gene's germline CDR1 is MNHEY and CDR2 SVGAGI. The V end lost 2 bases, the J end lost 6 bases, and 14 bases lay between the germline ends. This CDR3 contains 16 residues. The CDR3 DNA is TGTGCCAGCAGTTACCTCGGCAGCAGTAGTAATTCACCCCTCCACTTT. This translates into CASSYLGSSSNSPLHF.

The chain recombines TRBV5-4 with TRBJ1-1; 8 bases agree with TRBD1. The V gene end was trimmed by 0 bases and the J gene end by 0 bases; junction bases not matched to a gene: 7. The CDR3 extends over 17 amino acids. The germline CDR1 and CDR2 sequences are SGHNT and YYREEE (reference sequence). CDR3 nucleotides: TGTGCCAGCAGCTTGGAGGACAGGGCGTCCATGAACACTGAAGCTTTCTTT. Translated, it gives CASSLEDRASMNTEAFF.